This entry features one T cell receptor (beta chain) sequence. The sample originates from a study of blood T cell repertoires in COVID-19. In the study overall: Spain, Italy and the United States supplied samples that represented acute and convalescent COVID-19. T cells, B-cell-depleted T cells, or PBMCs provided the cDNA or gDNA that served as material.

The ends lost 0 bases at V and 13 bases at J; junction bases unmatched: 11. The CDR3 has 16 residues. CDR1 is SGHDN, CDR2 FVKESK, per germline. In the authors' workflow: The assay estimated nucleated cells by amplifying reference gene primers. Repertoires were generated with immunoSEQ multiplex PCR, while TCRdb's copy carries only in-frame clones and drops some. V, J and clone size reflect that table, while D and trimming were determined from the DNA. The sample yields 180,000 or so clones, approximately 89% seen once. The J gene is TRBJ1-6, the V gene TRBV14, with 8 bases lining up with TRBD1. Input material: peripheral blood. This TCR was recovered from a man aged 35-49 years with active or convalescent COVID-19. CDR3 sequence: CASSQEPTGGFVPLHF. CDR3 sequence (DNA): TGTGCCAGCAGCCAAGAGCCTACAGGGGGATTCGTCCCCCTCCACTTT.